The 26 T cell receptor beta chains reported below all come from one sample, sequenced in a study of shared T cell receptors in the human thymus. The data were produced by immunoSEQ multiplex PCR, yet TCRdb's version contains in-frame clones alone and is incomplete. The table includes roughly 700,000 clones, roughly 88% detected once. These same data were also listed under a study on human thymus T cells.

The sample taken for sequencing was thymocytes. All receptors derive from a boy under three years old with a congenital heart defect.

The chain is built from TRBV7-3 and TRBJ2-1, with 12 bases lining up with TRBD2. Germline V gene data show CDR1 as SGHTA and CDR2 as FQGTGA. The ends lost 1 base at V and 9 bases at J; junction bases unmatched: 10. The CDR3 is 17 amino acids. This CDR3 reads CASSLRSGASGGGEQFF. DNA of the CDR3: TGTGCCAGCAGCTTAAGGTCTGGTGCTAGCGGGGGGGGTGAGCAGTTCTTC.

This clone was detected only a few times. The chain has TRBV5-6 and TRBJ2-5, with a tentative D call TRBD1 (6 bases). The CDR3 length is 13 residues. Between the trimmed V and J ends, which lost 6 bases and 1 base, there was a span of 10 bases. CDR1 is SGHDT and CDR2 is YYEEEE in the germline V gene. For the CDR3, the DNA is TGTGCCAGCACCAGGGGAGCCCAAGAGACCCAGTACTTC. Translation gives CASTRGAQETQYF.

This chain uses TRBV11-2 with TRBJ1-3, with D possibly being TRBD1 (5 bases). With 4 bases removed from V and 1 base from J, the gap between germline ends came to 23 bases. Germline V lookup: CDR1 SGHAT, CDR2 FQNNGV. The CDR3 has 19 residues. CDR3 DNA sequence: TGTGCCAGCAGCTCGACGCAAAAGGGGCTGCGGGAATCTGGAAACACCATATATTTT. This encodes CASSSTQKGLRESGNTIYF.

The chain is built from TRBV4-3 and TRBJ2-3; D is unresolved. The CDR3 runs to 15 residues. Per germline, CDR1 LGHNA and CDR2 YSLEER. V gave up 2 bases and J gave up 10 bases, with 19 bases separating them. CDR3: CASSQSVRPESSQYF. CDR3 DNA: TGCGCCAGCAGCCAATCAGTCCGTCCGGAGTCGTCGCAGTATTTT.

The chain combines TRBV23-1 with TRBJ2-7, with D possibly being TRBD1 (6 bases). TRBV23-1 is recorded as an ORF, its role being uncertain. The length of the CDR3 is 17 residues. V gave up 0 bases and J gave up 7 bases, with 22 bases separating them. In DNA form, the CDR3 reads TGCGCCAGCAGTCAATCGAAATGGTACAGGGCTCCGGGGGAGCAGTACTTC. Protein product: CASSQSKWYRAPGEQYF.

The rearrangement joins TRBV25-1 to TRBJ1-1; D is unclear. There are 13 residues in the CDR3. Trimming pared 2 bases from V and 1 base from J, leaving 5 bases between. Germline V gene sequence: CDR1 MGHDK, CDR2 SYGVNS. CDR3 DNA sequence: TGTGCCAGCAGTGAAGACTGGAACACTGAAGCTTTCTTT. It codes for CASSEDWNTEAFF.

This clone came up a few times. This sequence joins TRBV6-6 and TRBJ1-5; possibly TRBD1 for D (6 bases). The V end was cut by 5 bases, the J end by 3 bases, with 8 bases between. The CDR3 is 13 residues long. CDR1 and CDR2 from the germline V gene are MNHNY and SVGAGI (reference sequence). Here the CDR3 reads CASSGQINQPQHF. In DNA, the CDR3 is TGTGCCAGCAGTGGACAGATCAATCAGCCCCAGCATTTT.

V and J are TRBV30 and TRBJ1-5; 9 bases are a match to TRBD1. The V segment lost 3 bases and the J segment 5 bases; nucleotides outside the gene matches: 5. Germline CDR1 is GTSNPN and CDR2 is SVGIG (reference sequence). CDR3 size: 14 residues. CDR3 in amino acids: CAWSGGQGDQPQHF. The CDR3, as DNA: TGTGCCTGGAGCGGGGGACAGGGCGATCAGCCCCAGCATTTT.

This chain connects TRBV10-2 to TRBJ2-7, with 12 bases lining up with TRBD2. CDR3 length: 16 amino acids. Germline CDR1 and CDR2: WSHSY and SAAADI. V shed 2 bases and J 3 bases; nucleotides not matched to a gene: 5. Here the CDR3 DNA reads TGCGCCAGCAGTGAGAGCCCGGGACTAGCGGGCTACGAGCAGTACTTC. This gives the protein CASSESPGLAGYEQYF.

The chain combines TRBV21-1 with TRBJ2-7; the D segment call TRBD1 is taken from the table without a DNA check. TRBV21-1 is classified as a pseudogene. The CDR3 is made up of 16 amino acids. For the CDR3, the DNA is TGTGCCAGCACCACAAAACCGGGACAGGGGGCTTACGAGCAGTACTTC. It codes for CASTTKPGQGAYEQYF.

The rearrangement joins TRBV15 to TRBJ1-4, with 11 bases identical to TRBD1. The CDR3 is 20 residues long. V lost 5 bases, J lost 4 bases, and 18 bases stayed unmatched. Germline CDR1 and CDR2: LNHNV and YYDKDF (reference sequence). For the CDR3, the DNA is TGTGCCACCAGCGGATATAACCGGGACAGGGGGTTATCGGGTAATGAAAAACTGTTTTTT. It codes for CATSGYNRDRGLSGNEKLFF.

The V call is TRBV18, the J call TRBJ2-1; D ambiguous. Trimming removed 3 bases from V and 9 bases from J, with 12 bases in between. The CDR3 contains 13 residues. Germline values: CDR1 KGHSH, CDR2 LQKENI. This chain's CDR3 is CASSPPSGGEQFF. The CDR3 nucleotides are TGTGCCAGCTCACCCCCAAGTGGCGGTGAGCAGTTCTTC.

In this sample, this clone turned up a few times. The chain joins TRBV13 to TRBJ2-7, with 11 bases that match TRBD2. Germline CDR1 PRHDT, CDR2 FYEKMQ (reference sequence). V lost 5 bases and J lost 3; bases outside the gene matches: 6. This CDR3 comprises 15 residues. The CDR3 DNA is TGTGCCAGCAGCCAGCTAGCGGGAGGTGACTACGAGCAGTACTTC. It encodes CASSQLAGGDYEQYF.

The V and J genes are TRBV5-6 and TRBJ2-5, with D possibly matching TRBD2 (6 bases). Germline CDR1 SGHDT, CDR2 YYEEEE. V was cut by 1 base and J by 5 bases, with 12 bases left in between. The CDR3 spans 14 residues. The CDR3 nucleotides are TGTGCCAGCAGCTTGACGGGGAGGTGGGAGACCCAGTACTTC. Encoded protein: CASSLTGRWETQYF.

V is TRBV5-1 and J is TRBJ2-7; D is perhaps TRBD2 (6 bases). From germline, CDR1 is SGHRS and CDR2 YFSETQ. V was trimmed by 0 bases and J by 1 base, leaving 11 bases between them. This CDR3 is built from 15 residues. This chain's CDR3 is CASSLGGIGSYEQYF. The CDR3 nucleotides are TGCGCCAGCAGCTTGGGCGGGATAGGTTCCTACGAGCAGTACTTC.

V and J are TRBV7-2 and TRBJ2-1, with 11 bases identical to TRBD2. In germline, CDR1 is SGHTA, CDR2 FQGNSA. Trimming cost V 3 bases and J 6 bases; bases outside gene matches: 4. CDR3 length: 15 amino acids. CDR3 in DNA: TGTGCCAGCAGCTTCACTAGCGGGAGAGGCAATGAGCAGTTCTTC. It specifies CASSFTSGRGNEQFF.

The chain combines TRBV6-1 with TRBJ2-3; maybe TRBD1 (5 bases). Germline V gives CDR1 MNHNS, CDR2 SASEGT. Trimming took 4 bases from V and 4 from J, leaving 18 bases between them. This CDR3 region has 16 residues. CDR3 loop: CASSASAWMGPDTQYF. The DNA for the CDR3 is TGTGCCAGCAGTGCCAGCGCGTGGATGGGGCCAGATACGCAGTATTTT.

The chain has TRBV5-8 and TRBJ1-5; unclear D gene. CDR3 size: 13 residues. Trimming removed 2 bases at V and 2 bases at J, with 5 bases between. The germline V gene encodes CDR1 SGHTS and CDR2 YDEGEE. CDR3 amino acids: CASSFVCNQPQHF. Here the CDR3 DNA reads TGTGCCAGCAGCTTCGTTTGCAATCAGCCCCAGCATTTT.

CDR3 protein: CSVWELAGTYNEQFF. DNA of the CDR3: TGCAGCGTTTGGGAACTAGCGGGCACCTACAATGAGCAGTTCTTC. The chain is built from TRBV29-1 and TRBJ2-1; 9 nucleotides match TRBD2. From germline, CDR1 is SQVTM and CDR2 ANQGSEA. J lost 2 bases, V lost 5 bases, and 7 bases had no gene match. The CDR3 is 15 amino acids.

The V call is TRBV7-9, the J call TRBJ1-2; unclear D gene. V lost 2 bases, J lost 3 bases, and 10 bases lay in between. Germline V gene sequence: CDR1 SEHNR, CDR2 FQNEAQ (reference sequence). The CDR3 covers 14 residues. The DNA of the CDR3 is TGTGCCAGCAGCTTATGGCAGGAAGACTATGGCTACACCTTC. It encodes CASSLWQEDYGYTF. The whole variable domain, remainder taken from reference TRBV7-9 and TRBJ1-2, is DTGVSQNPRHKITKRGQNVTFRCDPISEHNRLYWYRQTLGQGPEFLTYFQNEAQLEKSRLLSDRFSAERPKGSFSTLEIQRTEQGDSAMYLCASSLWQEDYGYTFGSGTRLTVV.

As DNA, the CDR3 is TGTGCCAGCAGCTTAGCCGGTTTTAGGCACAGCTCCTACAATGAGCAGTTCTTC. This sequence encodes CASSLAGFRHSSYNEQFF. The chain recombines TRBV7-2 with TRBJ2-1; D is ambiguous. Trimming pared 0 bases from V and 0 bases from J, leaving 15 bases between. The CDR3 contains 18 residues. Looked up from germline, CDR1 is SGHTA and CDR2 is FQGNSA.

CDR3 sequence: CASSQPGDFDEQFF. In DNA form, the CDR3 reads TGTGCCAGCAGCCAACCCGGGGACTTCGATGAGCAGTTCTTC. This chain uses TRBV5-4 with TRBJ2-1; TRBD2 is a possible D gene (6 bases). Germline CDR1 reads SGHNT; CDR2 reads YYREEE (reference sequence). The germline V and J ends were trimmed by 4 bases and 8 bases, with 16 bases remaining between them. The CDR3 has 14 residues.

The V gene is TRBV12-1, the J gene TRBJ2-5; the listed D gene, TRBD2, was not tested against the DNA. TRBV12-1 is shown as a pseudogene. This CDR3 has 18 residues. CDR3 nucleotide sequence: TGTGCCAGCAGCCAAATCCCGGCTAGCGGGAGGGCCCAGGAGACCCAGTACTTC. The encoded protein is CASSQIPASGRAQETQYF.

This clone showed up just a few times. The rearrangement uses TRBV4-2 and TRBJ2-4, with a tentative D call TRBD1 (5 bases). V lost 1 base, J lost 2 bases, and 12 bases lay in between. Germline V CDR1 and CDR2: LGHNA, YNFKEQ. The CDR3 length is 16 residues. The CDR3 DNA reads TGTGCCAGCAGCCAAGGCCCAAGGGGATCCAAAAACATTCAGTACTTC. It specifies CASSQGPRGSKNIQYF.

CDR3 protein: CASSLREGLAGEGEQFF. The CDR3 region has the DNA TGTGCCAGCAGCTTAAGGGAGGGACTAGCGGGAGAGGGTGAGCAGTTCTTC. The chain links TRBV7-2 to TRBJ2-1; 14 nucleotides line up with TRBD2. V trimming: 2 bases; J trimming: 9 bases; junction bases outside the gene matches: 9. Germline loops: CDR1 SGHTA, CDR2 FQGNSA. The CDR3 is made up of 17 amino acids.

The rearrangement links TRBV30 to TRBJ2-5; D is unclear. CDR3 length equals 13 residues. The V gene lost 2 bases and the J gene lost 5 bases, with 12 bases spanning the gap. Germline loops: CDR1 GTSNPN, CDR2 SVGIG (reference sequence). The CDR3 protein is CAWSPRIRETQYF. DNA of the CDR3: TGTGCCTGGAGTCCTAGGATACGGGAGACCCAGTACTTC.